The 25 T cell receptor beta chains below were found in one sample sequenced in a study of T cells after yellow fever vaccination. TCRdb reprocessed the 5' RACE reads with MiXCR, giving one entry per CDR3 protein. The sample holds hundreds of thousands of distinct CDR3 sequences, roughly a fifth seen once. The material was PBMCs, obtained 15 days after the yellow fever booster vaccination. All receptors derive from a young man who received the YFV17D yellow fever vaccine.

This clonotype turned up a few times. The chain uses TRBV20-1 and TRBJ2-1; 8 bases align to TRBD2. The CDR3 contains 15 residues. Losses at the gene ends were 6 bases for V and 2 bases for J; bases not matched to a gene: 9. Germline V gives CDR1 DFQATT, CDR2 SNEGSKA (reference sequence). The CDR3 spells CSAHPSGSPYNEQFF. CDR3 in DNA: TGCAGTGCCCATCCCAGCGGGAGCCCCTACAATGAGCAGTTCTTC.

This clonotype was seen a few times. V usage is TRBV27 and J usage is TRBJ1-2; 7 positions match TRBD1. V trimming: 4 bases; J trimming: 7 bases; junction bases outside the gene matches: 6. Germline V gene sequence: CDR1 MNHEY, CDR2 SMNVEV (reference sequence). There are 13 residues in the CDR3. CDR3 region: CASSYVQGSGYTF. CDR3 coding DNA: TGTGCCAGCAGTTACGTACAGGGGAGTGGCTACACCTTC.

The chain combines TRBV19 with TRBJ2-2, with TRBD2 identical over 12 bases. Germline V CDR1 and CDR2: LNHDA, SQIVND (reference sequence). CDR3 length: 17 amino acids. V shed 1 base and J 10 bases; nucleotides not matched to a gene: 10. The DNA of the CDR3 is TGTGCCAGTAGTATAGCCGGGACTAGCGGGCCCTTGGAGGAGCTGTTTTTT. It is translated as CASSIAGTSGPLEELFF.

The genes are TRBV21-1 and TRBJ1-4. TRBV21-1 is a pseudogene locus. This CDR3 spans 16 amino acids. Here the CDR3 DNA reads TGTGCCAGCAGCAAAGAGCGGAGATCCTTGGGGGAAAAACTGTTTTTT. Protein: CASSKERRSLGEKLFF.

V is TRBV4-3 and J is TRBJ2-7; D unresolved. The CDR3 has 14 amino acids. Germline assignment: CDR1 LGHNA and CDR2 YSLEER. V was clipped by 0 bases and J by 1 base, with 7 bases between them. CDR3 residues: CASSQDAMSYEQYF. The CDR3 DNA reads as TGCGCCAGCAGCCAAGATGCCATGTCCTACGAGCAGTACTTC.

The CDR3 nucleotides are TGTGCCAGCAGCCAAGATCTCAGCGGGAGGAGTGAGCAGTTCTTC. As protein: CASSQDLSGRSEQFF. This chain links TRBV14 with TRBJ2-1; 9 positions match TRBD2. V shed 0 bases and J 9 bases; nucleotides not matched to a gene: 6. Germline CDR1 and CDR2: SGHDN and FVKESK. The CDR3 spans 15 residues. The full variable domain, with the rest looked up from reference TRBV14 and TRBJ2-1, is EAGVTQFPSHSVIEKGQTVTLRCDPISGHDNLYWYRRVMGKEIKFLLHFVKESKQDESGMPNNRFLAERTGGTYSTLKVQPAELEDSGVYFCASSQDLSGRSEQFFGPGTRLTVL.

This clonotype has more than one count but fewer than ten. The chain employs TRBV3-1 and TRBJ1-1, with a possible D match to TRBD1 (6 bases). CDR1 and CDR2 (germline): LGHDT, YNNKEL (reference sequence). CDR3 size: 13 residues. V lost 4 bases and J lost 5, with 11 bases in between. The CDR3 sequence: CASSPRQATEAFF. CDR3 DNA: TGTGCCAGCAGCCCAAGACAGGCGACTGAAGCTTTCTTT.

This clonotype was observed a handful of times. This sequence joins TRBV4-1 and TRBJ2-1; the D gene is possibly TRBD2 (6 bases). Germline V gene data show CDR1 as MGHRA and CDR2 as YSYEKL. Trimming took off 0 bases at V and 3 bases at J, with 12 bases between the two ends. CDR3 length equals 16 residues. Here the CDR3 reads CASSQDHGSFYNEQFF. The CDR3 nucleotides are TGCGCCAGCAGCCAAGATCACGGGAGCTTCTACAATGAGCAGTTCTTC.

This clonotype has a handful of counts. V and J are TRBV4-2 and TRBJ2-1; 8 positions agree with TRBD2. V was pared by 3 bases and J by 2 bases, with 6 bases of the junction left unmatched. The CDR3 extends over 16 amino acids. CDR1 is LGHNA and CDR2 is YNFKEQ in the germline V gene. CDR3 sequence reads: CASSQLTSGPYNEQFF. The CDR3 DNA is TGTGCCAGCAGCCAGCTTACTAGCGGACCCTACAATGAGCAGTTCTTC.

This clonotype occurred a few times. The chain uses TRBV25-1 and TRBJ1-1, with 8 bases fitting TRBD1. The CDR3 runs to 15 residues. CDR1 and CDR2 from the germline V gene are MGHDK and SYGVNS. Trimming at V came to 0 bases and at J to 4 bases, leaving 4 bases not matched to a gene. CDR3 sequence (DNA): TGTGCCAGCAGTGAATATCAGGGGGCCGGCACTGAAGCTTTCTTT. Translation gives CASSEYQGAGTEAFF.

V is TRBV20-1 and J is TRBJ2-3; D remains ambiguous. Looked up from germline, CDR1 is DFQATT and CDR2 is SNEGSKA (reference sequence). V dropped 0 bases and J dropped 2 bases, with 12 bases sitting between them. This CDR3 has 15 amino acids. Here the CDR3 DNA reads TGCAGTGCTAGAGAGGACCGGGCCCCCACAGATACGCAGTATTTT. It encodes CSAREDRAPTDTQYF.

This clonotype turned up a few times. CDR3 sequence (DNA): TGCAGTGCTAGCGCGGGTTCAATCGGTGAGCAGTTCTTC. It codes for CSASAGSIGEQFF. The chain uses TRBV20-1 and TRBJ2-1; TRBD2 is a possible D gene (5 bases). CDR1 DFQATT and CDR2 SNEGSKA come from the germline V gene (reference sequence). CDR3 size: 13 residues. Trimming removed 3 bases from V and 9 bases from J, with 15 bases in between.

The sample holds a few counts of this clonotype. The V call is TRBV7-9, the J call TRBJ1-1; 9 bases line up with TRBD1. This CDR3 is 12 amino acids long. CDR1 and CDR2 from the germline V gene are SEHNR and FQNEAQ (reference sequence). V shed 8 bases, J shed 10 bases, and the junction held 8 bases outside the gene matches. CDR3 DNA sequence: TGTGCCAGCGCAACAGGGGGCATGGGAGCTTTCTTT. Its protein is CASATGGMGAFF.

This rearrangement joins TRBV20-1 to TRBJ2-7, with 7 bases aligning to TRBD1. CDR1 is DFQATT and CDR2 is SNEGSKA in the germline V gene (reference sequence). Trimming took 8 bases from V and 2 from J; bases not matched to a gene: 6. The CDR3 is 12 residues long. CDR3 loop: CSCIGQAYEQYF. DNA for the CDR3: TGCAGTTGCATAGGACAGGCCTACGAGCAGTACTTC.

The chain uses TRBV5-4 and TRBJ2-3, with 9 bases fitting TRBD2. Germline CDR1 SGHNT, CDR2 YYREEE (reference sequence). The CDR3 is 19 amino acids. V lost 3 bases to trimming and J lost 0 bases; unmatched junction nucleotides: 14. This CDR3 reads CASSSGGASGAGSTDTQYF. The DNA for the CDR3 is TGTGCCAGCAGCTCCGGGGGTGCTAGCGGGGCGGGAAGCACAGATACGCAGTATTTT.

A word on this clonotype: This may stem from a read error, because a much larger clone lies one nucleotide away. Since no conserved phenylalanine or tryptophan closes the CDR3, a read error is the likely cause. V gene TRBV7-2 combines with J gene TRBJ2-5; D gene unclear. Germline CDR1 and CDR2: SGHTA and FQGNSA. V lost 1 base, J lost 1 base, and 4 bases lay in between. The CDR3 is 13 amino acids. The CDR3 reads CASSLGSQETQYS. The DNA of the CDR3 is TGTGCCAGCAGCTTAGGCAGCCAAGAGACCCAGTACTCC.

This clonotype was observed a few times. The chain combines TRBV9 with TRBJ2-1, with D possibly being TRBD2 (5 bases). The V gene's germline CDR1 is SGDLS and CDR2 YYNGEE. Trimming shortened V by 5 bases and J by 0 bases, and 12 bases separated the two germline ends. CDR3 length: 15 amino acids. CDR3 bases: TGTGCCAGCAGTAGCGCCGAGAGCTCCTACAATGAGCAGTTCTTC. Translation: CASSSAESSYNEQFF.

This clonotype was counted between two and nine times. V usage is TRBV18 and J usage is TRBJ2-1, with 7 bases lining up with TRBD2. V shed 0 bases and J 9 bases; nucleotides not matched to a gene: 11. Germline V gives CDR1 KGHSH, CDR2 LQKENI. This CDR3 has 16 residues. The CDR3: CASSPPHRGSSGEQFF. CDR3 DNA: TGTGCCAGCTCACCACCACATAGAGGGTCTAGCGGTGAGCAGTTCTTC.

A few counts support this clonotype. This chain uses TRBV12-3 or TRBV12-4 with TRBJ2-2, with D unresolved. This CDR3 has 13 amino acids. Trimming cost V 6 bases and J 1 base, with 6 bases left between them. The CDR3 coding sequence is TGTGCCAGCAGGGAAGAGAACACCGGGGAGCTGTTTTTT. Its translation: CASREENTGELFF.

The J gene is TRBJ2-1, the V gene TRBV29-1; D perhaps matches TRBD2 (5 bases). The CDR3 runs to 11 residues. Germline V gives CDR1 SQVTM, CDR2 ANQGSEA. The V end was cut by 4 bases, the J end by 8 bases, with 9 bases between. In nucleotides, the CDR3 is TGCAGCGTTGTAACGGGGTATGAGCAGTTCTTC. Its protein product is CSVVTGYEQFF.

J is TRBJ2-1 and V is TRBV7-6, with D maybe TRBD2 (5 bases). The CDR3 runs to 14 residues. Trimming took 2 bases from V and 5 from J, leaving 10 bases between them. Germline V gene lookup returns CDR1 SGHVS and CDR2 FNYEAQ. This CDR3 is CASSLLEEDNEQFF. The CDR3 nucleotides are TGTGCCAGCAGCTTACTTGAGGAGGACAATGAGCAGTTCTTC.

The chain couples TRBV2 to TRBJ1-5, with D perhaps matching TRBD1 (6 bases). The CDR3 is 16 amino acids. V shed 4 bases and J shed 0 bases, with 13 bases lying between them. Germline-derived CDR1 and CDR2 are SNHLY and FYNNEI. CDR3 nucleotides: TGTGCCAGCAGTGCCGCAACAGGGTTTAGCAATCAGCCCCAGCATTTT. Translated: CASSAATGFSNQPQHF.

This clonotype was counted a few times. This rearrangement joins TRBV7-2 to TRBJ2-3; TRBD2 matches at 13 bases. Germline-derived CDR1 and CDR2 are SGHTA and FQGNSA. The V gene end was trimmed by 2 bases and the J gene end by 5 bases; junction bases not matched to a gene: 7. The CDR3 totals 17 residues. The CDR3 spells CASSLSGLAGVIDTQYF. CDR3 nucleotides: TGTGCCAGCAGCTTATCTGGACTAGCGGGAGTTATAGATACGCAGTATTTT.

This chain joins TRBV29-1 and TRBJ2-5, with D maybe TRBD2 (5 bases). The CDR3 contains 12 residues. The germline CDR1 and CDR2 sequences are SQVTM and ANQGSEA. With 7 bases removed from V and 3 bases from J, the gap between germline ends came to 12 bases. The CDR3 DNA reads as TGCAGCGCCACTGCCGGGGAAGAGACCCAGTACTTC. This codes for CSATAGEETQYF.

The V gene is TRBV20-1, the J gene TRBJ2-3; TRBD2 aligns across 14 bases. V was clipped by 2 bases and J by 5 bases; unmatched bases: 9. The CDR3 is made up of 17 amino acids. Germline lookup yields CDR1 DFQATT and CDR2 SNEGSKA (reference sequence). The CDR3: CSARSGTSGSVRDTQYF. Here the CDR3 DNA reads TGCAGTGCTAGATCCGGGACTAGCGGGAGTGTGCGAGATACGCAGTATTTT.